The 5 T cell receptor beta chains below all came from one sample that was sequenced in a study of blood T cell repertoires in COVID-19. Libraries were prepared by immunoSEQ multiplex PCR; TCRdb keeps only in-frame clonotypes and omits some of them. The table shows around 140,000 clones, with over 70% occurring only once. Sequencing input: peripheral blood. These receptors all come from a woman aged 60-70 years with acute or convalescent COVID-19.

The V and J genes are TRBV2 and TRBJ2-5, with 10 bases lining up with TRBD2. Germline CDR1 SNHLY, CDR2 FYNNEI. The CDR3 is 16 residues long. V gave up 2 bases and J gave up 4 bases; unmatched junction bases: 7. CDR3 loop: CASSEKSLAGLETQYF. As DNA, the CDR3 is TGTGCCAGCAGTGAAAAATCACTAGCGGGATTAGAGACCCAGTACTTC.

This clone was detected only a few times. The chain couples TRBV28 to TRBJ1-6, with 7 bases that match TRBD1. Trimming at V came to 3 bases and at J to 7 bases, leaving 6 bases not matched to a gene. The CDR3 has 15 amino acids. CDR1 is MDHEN, CDR2 SYDVKM, per germline. CDR3 in amino acids: CASSFFATGNSPLHF. CDR3 nucleotide sequence: TGTGCCAGCAGTTTCTTTGCGACAGGGAATTCACCCCTCCACTTT.

This clone was picked up one time. The chain combines TRBV13 with TRBJ1-1; D is undetermined. This CDR3 spans 14 amino acids. The germline V gene has CDR1 PRHDT and CDR2 FYEKMQ (reference sequence). The V gene lost 2 bases and the J gene lost 4 bases, with 11 bases spanning the gap. The CDR3 nucleotides read TGTGCCAGCAGCTTAAGTTTGCGGAGCACTGAAGCTTTCTTT. Its translation: CASSLSLRSTEAFF.

V is TRBV27 and J is TRBJ1-5; 8 positions agree with TRBD1. The CDR3 extends over 14 amino acids. Unmatched junction bases numbered 3, after V lost 6 bases and J lost 2 bases. Germline values: CDR1 MNHEY, CDR2 SMNVEV (reference sequence). CDR3 nucleotide sequence: TGTGCCAGCAGCTCACAGGGGGGCAATCAGCCCCAGCATTTT. Residues: CASSSQGGNQPQHF.

The rearrangement links TRBV27 to TRBJ2-1, with TRBD2 matching over 12 bases. The germline gives CDR1 MNHEY, CDR2 SMNVEV (reference sequence). CDR3 length equals 15 residues. Unmatched junction bases numbered 6, after V lost 4 bases and J lost 8 bases. This chain's CDR3 is CASSYLAGGEYEQFF. The DNA of the CDR3 is TGTGCCAGCAGTTACCTAGCGGGAGGGGAATATGAGCAGTTCTTC.